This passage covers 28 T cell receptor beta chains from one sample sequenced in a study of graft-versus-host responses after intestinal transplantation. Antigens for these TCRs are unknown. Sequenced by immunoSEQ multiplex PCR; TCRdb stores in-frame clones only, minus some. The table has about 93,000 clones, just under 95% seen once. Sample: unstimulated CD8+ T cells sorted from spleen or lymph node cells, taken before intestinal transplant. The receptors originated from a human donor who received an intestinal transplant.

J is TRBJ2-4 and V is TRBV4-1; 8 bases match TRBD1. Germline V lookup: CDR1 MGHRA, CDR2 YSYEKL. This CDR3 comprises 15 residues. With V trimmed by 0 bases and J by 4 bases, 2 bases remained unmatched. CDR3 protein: CASSQDGQGKNIQYF. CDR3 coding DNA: TGCGCCAGCAGCCAAGACGGACAGGGTAAAAACATTCAGTACTTC.

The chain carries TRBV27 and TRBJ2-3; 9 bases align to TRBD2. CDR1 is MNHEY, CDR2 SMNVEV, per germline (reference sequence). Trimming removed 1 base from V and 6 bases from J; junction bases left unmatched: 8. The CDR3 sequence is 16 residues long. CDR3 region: CASSLLAGDLSDTQYF. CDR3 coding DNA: TGTGCCAGCAGTTTATTAGCGGGAGATCTGTCGGATACGCAGTATTTT.

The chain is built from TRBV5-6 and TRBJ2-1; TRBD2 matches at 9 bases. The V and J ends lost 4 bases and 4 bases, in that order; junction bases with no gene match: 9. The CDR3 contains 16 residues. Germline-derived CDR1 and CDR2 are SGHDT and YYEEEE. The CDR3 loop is CASSRPRLADYNEQFF. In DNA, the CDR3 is TGTGCCAGCAGCCGCCCCAGACTAGCGGATTACAATGAGCAGTTCTTC.

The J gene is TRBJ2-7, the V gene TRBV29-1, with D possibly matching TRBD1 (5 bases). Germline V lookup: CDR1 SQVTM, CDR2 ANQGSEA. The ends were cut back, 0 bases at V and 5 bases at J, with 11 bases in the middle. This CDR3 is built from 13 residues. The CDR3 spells CSVEDTGIDEQYF. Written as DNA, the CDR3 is TGCAGCGTTGAAGATACAGGAATAGACGAGCAGTACTTC.

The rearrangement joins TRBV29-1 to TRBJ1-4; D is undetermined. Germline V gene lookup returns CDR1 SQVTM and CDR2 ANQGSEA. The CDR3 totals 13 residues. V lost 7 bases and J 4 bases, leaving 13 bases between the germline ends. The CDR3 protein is CSAHTEYNEKLFF. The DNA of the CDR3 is TGCAGCGCCCACACAGAGTATAATGAAAAACTGTTTTTT.

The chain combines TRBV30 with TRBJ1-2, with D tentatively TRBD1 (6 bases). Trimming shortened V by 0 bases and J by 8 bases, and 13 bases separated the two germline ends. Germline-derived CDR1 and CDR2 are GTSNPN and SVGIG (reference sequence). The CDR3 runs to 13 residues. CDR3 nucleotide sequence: TGTGCCTGGAGTGTAGGGGGATCCGCGGGCTACACCTTC. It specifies CAWSVGGSAGYTF.

CDR3 sequence reads: CAWSVHSTDTQYF. DNA for the CDR3: TGTGCCTGGAGTGTACACAGCACAGATACGCAGTATTTT. This chain links TRBV30 with TRBJ2-3; D is ambiguous. Germline V CDR1 and CDR2: GTSNPN, SVGIG (reference sequence). Trimming left V 0 bases short and J 0 bases short, with 4 bases between. The CDR3 sequence is 13 residues long.

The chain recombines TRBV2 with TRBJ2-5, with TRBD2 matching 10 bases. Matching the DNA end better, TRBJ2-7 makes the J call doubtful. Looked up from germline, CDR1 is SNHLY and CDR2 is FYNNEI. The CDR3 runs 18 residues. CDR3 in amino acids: CASSTENLSGRTTYEQYF. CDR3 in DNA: TGTGCCAGCAGCACAGAAAACCTTAGCGGGAGGACTACCTACGAGCAGTACTTC.

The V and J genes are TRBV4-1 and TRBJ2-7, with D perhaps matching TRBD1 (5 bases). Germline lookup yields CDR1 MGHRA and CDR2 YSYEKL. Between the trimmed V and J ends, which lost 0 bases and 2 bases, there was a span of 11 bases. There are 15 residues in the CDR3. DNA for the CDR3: TGCGCCAGCAGCCAAGATAAGCAGGACACCTACGAGCAGTACTTC. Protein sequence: CASSQDKQDTYEQYF.

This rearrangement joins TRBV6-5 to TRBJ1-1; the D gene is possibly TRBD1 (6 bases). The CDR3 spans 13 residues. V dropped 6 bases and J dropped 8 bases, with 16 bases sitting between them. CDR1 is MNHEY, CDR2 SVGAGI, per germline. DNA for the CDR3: TGTGCCAGCAGGATGGACACAGGGACCGAAGCTTTCTTT. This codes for CASRMDTGTEAFF.

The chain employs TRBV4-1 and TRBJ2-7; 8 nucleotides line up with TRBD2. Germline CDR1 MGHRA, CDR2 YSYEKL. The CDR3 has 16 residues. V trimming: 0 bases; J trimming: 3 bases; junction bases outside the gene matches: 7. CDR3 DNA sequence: TGCGCCAGCAGCCAAGATCTGCGGGAGGCTCACTACGAGCAGTACTTC. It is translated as CASSQDLREAHYEQYF.

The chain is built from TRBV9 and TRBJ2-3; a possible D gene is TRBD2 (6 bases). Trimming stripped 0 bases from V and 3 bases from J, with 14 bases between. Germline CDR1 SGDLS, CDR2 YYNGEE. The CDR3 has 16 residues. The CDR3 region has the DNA TGTGCCAGCAGCGTAGGAGGCGGGGCCCTAACAGATACGCAGTATTTT. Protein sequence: CASSVGGGALTDTQYF.

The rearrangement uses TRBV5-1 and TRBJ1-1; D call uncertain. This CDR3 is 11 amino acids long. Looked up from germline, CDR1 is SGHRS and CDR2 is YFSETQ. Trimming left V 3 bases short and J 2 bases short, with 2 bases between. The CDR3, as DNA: TGCGCCAGCAGCTCAAACACTGAAGCTTTCTTT. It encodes CASSSNTEAFF.

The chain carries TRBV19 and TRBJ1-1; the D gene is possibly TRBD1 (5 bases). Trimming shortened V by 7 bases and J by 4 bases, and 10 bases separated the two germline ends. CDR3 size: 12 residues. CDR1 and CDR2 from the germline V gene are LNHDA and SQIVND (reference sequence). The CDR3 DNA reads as TGTGCCAGTACTACGGGGGGCACTGAAGCTTTCTTT. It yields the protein CASTTGGTEAFF.

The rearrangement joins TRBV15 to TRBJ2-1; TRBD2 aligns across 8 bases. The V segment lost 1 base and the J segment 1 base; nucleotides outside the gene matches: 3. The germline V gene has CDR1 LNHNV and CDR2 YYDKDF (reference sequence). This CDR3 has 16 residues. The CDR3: CATSRGAGVSYNEQFF. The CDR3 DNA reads TGTGCCACCAGCAGAGGAGCGGGAGTTTCCTACAATGAGCAGTTCTTC.

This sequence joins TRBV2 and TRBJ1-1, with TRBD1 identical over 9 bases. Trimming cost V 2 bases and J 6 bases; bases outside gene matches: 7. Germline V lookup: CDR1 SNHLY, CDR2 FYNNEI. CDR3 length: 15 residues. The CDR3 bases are TGTGCCAGCAGTGAAATTGGGACAGGGTTTCCTGAAGCTTTCTTT. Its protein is CASSEIGTGFPEAFF. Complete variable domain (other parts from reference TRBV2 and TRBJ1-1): EPEVTQTPSHQVTQMGQEVILRCVPISNHLYFYWYRQILGQKVEFLVSFYNNEISEKSEIFDDQFSVERPDGSNFTLKIRSTKLEDSAMYFCASSEIGTGFPEAFFGQGTRLTVV.

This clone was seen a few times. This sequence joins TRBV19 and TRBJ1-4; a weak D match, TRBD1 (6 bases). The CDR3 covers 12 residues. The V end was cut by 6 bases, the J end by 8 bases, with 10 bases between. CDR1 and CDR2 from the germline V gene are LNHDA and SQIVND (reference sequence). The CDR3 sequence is CASRGGGEKLFF. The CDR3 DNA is TGTGCCAGTAGGGGAGGGGGAGAAAAACTGTTTTTT. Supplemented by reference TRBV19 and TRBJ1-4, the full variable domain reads DGGITQSPKYLFRKEGQNVTLSCEQNLNHDAMYWYRQDPGQGLRLIYYSQIVNDFQKGDIAEGYSVSREKKESFPLTVTSAQKNPTAFYLCASRGGGEKLFFGSGTQLSVL.

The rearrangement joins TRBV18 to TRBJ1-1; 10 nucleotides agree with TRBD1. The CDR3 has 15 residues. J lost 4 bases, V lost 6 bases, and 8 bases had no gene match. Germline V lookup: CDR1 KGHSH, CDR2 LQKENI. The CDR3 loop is CASSLPGTGVTEAFF. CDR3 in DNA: TGTGCCAGCTCTCTTCCCGGGACAGGGGTCACTGAAGCTTTCTTT.

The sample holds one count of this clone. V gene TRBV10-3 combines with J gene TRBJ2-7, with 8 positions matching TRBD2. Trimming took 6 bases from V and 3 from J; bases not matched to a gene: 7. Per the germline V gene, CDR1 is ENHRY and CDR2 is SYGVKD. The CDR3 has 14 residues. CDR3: CAIRGAGEGYEQYF. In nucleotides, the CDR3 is TGTGCCATCAGGGGAGCGGGAGAGGGCTACGAGCAGTACTTC.

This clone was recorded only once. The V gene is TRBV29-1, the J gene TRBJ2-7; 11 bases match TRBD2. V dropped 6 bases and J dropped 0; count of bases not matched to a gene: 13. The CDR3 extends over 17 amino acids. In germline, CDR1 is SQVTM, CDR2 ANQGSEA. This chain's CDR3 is CSVQFGTSGRSSYEQYF. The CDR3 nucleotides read TGCAGCGTACAATTCGGGACTAGCGGTCGCAGCTCCTACGAGCAGTACTTC.

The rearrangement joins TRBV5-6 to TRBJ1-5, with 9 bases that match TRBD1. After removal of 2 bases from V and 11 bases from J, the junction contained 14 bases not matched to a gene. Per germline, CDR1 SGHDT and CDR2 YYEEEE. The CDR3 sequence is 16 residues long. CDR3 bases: TGTGCCAGCAGCTTTTCGACAGGGGGGGGTTTCAAGGCCCAGCATTTT. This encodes CASSFSTGGGFKAQHF. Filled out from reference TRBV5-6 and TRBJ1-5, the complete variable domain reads DAGVTQSPTHLIKTRGQQVTLRCSPKSGHDTVSWYQQALGQGPQFIFQYYEEEERQRGNFPDRFSGHQFPNYSSELNVNALLLGDSALYLCASSFSTGGGFKAQHFGDGTRLSIL.

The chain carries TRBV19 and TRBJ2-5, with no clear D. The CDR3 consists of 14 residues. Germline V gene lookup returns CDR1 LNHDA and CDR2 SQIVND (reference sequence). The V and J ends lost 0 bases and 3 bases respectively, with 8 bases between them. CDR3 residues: CASSIDWAEETQYF. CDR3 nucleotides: TGTGCCAGTAGTATAGATTGGGCAGAAGAGACCCAGTACTTC.

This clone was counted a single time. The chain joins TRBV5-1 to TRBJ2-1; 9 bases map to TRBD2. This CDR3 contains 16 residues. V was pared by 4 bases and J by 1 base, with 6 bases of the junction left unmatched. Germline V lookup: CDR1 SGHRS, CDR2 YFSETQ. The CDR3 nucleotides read TGCGCCAGCAGCCCAACCCTAGCGGGATCCTACAATGAGCAGTTCTTC. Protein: CASSPTLAGSYNEQFF.

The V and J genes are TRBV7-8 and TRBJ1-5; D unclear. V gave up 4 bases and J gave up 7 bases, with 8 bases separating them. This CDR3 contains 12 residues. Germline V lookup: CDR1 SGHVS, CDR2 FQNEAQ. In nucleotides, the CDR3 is TGTGCCAGCAGCTCTACGGGGCAGCCCCAGCATTTT. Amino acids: CASSSTGQPQHF.

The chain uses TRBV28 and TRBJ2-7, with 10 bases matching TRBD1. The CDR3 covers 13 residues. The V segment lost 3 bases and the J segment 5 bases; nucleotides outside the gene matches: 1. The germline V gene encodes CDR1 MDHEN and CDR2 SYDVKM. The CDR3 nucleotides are TGTGCCAGCAGTTTTGGGACAGGGGACGAGCAGTACTTC. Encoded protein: CASSFGTGDEQYF.

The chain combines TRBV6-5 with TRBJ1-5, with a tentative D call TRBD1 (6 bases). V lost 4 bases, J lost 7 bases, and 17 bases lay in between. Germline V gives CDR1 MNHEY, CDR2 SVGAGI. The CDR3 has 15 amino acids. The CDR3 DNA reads TGTGCCAGCAGTTTGGGACACCAGATTGGACAGCCCCAGCATTTT. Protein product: CASSLGHQIGQPQHF.

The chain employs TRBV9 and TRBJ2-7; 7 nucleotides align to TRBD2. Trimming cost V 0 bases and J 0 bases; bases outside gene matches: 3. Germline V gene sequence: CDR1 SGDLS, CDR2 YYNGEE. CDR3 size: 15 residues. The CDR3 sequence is CASSVAPSGSYEQYF. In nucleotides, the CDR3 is TGTGCCAGCAGCGTAGCTCCTAGCGGCTCCTACGAGCAGTACTTC.

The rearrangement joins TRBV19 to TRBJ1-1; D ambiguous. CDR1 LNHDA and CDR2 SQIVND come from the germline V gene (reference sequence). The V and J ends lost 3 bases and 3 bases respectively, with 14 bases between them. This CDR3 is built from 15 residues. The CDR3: CASSIYGIEDTEAFF. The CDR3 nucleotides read TGTGCCAGTAGTATTTACGGGATTGAGGACACTGAAGCTTTCTTT.